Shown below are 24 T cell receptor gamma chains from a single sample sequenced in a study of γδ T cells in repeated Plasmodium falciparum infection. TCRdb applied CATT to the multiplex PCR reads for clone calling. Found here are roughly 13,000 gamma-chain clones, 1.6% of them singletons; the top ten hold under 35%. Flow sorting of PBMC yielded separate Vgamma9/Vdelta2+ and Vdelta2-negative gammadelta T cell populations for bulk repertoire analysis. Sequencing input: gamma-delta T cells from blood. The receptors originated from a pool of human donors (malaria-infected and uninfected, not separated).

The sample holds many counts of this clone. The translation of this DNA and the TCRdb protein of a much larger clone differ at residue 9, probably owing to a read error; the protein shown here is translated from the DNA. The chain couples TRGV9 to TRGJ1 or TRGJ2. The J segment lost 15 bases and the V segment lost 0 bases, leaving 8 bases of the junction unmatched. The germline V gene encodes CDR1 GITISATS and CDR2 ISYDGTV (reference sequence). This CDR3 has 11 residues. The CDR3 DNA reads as TGTGCCTTGTGGGAGGTGCATGAGAGACTCTTT. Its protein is CALWEVHERLF.

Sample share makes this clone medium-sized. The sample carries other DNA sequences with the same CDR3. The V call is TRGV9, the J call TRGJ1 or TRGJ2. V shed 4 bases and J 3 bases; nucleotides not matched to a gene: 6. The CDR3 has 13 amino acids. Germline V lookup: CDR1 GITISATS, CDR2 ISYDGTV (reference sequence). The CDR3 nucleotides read TGTGCCTTGTGGGAAGGGTTTTATTATAAGAAACTCTTT. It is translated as CALWEGFYYKKLF.

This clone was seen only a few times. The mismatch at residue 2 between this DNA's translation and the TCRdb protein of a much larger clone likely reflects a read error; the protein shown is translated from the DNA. The CDR3 region is CTLWEGHYYKKLF. In nucleotides, the CDR3 is TGTACCTTGTGGGAGGGTCATTATTATAAGAAACTCTTT. The chain joins TRGV9 to TRGJ1 or TRGJ2. The J gene, absent from TCRdb, was called here by matching the DNA to germline. CDR3 length: 13 amino acids. Germline loops: CDR1 GITISATS, CDR2 ISYDGTV (reference sequence).

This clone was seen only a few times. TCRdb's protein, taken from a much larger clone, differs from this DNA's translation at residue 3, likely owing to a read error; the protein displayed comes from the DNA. CDR3 in amino acids: CASWEADTTGWFKIF. CDR3 sequence (DNA): TGTGCCTCGTGGGAGGCGGATACCACTGGTTGGTTCAAGATATTT. This chain connects TRGV9 to TRGJP1. The J gene comes from matching the DNA to germline here; TCRdb lacks it. From germline, CDR1 is GITISATS and CDR2 ISYDGTV (reference sequence). The CDR3 runs to 15 residues.

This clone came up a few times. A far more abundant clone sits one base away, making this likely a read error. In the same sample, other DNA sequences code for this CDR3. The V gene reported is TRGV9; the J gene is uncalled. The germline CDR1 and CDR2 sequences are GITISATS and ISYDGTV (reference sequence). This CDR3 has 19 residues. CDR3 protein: CALWEGTKLQELGKKIKVF. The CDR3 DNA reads TGTGCCTTGTGGGAGGGAACCAAATTACAAGAGTTGGGCAAAAAAATCAAGGTATTC.

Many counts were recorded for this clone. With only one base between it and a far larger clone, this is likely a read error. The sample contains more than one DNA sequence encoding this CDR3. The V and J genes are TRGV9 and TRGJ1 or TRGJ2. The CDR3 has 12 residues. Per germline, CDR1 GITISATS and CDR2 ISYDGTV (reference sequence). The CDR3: CALWEYYYKKLF. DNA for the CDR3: TGTGCCTTGTGGGAGTACTATTACAAGAAACTCTTT.

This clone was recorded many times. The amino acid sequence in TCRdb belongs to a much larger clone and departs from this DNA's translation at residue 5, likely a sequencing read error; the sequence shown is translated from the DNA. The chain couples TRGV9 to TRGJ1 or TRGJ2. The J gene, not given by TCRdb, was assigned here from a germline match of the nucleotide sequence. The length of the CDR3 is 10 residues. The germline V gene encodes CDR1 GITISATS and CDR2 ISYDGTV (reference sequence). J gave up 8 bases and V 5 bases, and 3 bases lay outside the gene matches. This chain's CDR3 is CALWVDKKLF. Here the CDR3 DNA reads TGTGCCTTGTGGGTGGATAAGAAACTCTTT.

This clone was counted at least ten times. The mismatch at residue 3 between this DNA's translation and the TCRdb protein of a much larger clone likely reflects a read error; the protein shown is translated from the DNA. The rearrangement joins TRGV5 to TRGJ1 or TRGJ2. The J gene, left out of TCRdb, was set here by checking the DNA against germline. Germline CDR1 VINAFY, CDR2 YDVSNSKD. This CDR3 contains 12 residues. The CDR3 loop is CAAWENYYKKLF. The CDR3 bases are TGTGCCGCCTGGGAGAATTATTATAAGAAACTCTTT.

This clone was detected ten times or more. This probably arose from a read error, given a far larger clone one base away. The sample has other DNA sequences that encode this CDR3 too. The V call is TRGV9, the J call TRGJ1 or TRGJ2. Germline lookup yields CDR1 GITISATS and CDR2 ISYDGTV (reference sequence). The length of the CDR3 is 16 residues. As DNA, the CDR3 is TGCGCCTTGTGGGAGTGCAATTTGGCTTGTTATTATAAGAAACTCTTT. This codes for CALWECNLACYYKKLF.

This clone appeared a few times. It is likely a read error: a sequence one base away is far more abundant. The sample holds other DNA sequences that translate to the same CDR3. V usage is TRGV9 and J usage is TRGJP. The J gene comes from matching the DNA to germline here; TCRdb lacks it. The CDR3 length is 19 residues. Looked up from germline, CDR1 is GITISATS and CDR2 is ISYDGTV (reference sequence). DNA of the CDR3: TGTGCTTTGTGGGAGGTGCATTTTTCGGGAGAGTTGGGCAAAAAAATCAAGGTATTT. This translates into CALWEVHFSGELGKKIKVF.

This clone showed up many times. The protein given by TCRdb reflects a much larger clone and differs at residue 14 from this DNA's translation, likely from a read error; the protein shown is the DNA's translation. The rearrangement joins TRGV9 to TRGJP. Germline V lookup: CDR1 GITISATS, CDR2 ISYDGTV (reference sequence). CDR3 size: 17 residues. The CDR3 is CALWGQEAGLGKKTKVF. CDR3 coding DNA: TGTGCCTTGTGGGGTCAAGAAGCAGGGTTGGGCAAAAAAACCAAGGTATTT.

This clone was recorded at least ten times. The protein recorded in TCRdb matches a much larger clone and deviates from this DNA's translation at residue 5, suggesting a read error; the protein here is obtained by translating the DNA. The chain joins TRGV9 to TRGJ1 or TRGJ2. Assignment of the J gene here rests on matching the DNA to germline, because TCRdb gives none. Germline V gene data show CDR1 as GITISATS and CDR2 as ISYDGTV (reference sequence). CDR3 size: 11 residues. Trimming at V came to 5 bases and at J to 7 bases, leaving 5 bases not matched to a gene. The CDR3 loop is CALWGDYKKLF. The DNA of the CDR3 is TGTGCCTTGTGGGGGGACTATAAGAAACTCTTT.

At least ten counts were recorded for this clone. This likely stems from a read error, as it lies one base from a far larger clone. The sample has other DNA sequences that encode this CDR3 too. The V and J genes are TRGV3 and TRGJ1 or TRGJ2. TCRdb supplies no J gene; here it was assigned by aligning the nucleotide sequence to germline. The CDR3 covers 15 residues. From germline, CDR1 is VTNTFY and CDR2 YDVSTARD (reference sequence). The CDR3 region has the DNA TGTGCTACCTGGGACAGGCAGGGGAATTATTATAAGAAACTCTTT. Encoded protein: CATWDRQGNYYKKLF.

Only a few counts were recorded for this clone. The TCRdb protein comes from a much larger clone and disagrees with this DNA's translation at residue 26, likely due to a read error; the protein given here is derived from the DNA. In nucleotides, the CDR3 is TGTGCCTTGTGGGAGGTGCAGAAGGTGGGATTGGCAGTGGAACAACACTGGTTGTCACAGGTAAGTATCGGAAGATTACAACATTTC. This encodes CALWEVQKVGLAVEQHWLSQVSIGRLQHF. The J gene went uncalled, whereas the V gene is TRGV9. Germline V CDR1 and CDR2: GITISATS, ISYDGTV (reference sequence). The CDR3 extends over 29 amino acids.

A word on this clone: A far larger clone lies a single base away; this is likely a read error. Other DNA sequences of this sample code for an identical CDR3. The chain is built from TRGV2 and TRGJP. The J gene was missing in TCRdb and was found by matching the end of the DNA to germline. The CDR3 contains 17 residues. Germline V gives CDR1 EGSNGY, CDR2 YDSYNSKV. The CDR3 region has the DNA TGTGCCACCTGGGACGGTCGAAAAGAGTTGGGCAAAAAGATCAAGGTATTT. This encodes CATWDGRKELGKKIKVF.

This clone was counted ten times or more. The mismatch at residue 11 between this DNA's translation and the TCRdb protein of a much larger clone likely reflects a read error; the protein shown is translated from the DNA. The chain's CDR3 is CALWEVTELGEKIKVF. CDR3 in DNA: TGTGCCTTGTGGGAGGTTACGGAGTTGGGCGAAAAAATCAAGGTATTT. This chain uses TRGV9 with TRGJP. Here the J gene came from matching the DNA to germline, since TCRdb omits it. This CDR3 is 16 amino acids long. In germline, CDR1 is GITISATS, CDR2 ISYDGTV (reference sequence).

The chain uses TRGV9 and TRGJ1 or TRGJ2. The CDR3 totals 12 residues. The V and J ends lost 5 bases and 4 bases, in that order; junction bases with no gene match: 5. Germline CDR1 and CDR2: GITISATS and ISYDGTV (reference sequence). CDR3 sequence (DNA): TGTGCCTTGTGGGGACCCTATTATAAGAAACTCTTT. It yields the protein CALWGPYYKKLF.

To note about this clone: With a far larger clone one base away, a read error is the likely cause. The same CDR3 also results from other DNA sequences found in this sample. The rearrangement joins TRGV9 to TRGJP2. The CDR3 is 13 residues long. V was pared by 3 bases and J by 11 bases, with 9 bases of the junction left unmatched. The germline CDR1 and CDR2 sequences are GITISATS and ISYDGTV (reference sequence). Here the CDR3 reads CALWEPGIWIKTF. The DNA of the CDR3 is TGTGCCTTGTGGGAGCCTGGGATATGGATCAAGACGTTT.

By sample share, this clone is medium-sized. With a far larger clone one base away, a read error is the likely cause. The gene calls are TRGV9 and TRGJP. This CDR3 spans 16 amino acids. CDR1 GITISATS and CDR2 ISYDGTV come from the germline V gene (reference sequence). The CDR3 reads CALWGVQELGKKIKVF. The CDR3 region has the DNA TGTGCCTTGTGGGGGGTGCAAGAGTTGGGCAAAAAAATCAAGGTATTT.

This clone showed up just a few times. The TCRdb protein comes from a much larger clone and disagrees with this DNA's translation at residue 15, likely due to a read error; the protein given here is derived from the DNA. CDR3 residues: CALWEAINTTGWFKVF. The CDR3 nucleotides are TGTGCCTTGTGGGAGGCAATCAATACCACTGGTTGGTTCAAGGTATTT. The chain recombines TRGV9 with TRGJP. TCRdb records no J gene; here it was assigned by comparing the DNA to germline. This CDR3 is built from 16 residues. V trimming: 2 bases; J trimming: 23 bases; junction bases outside the gene matches: 21. CDR1 GITISATS and CDR2 ISYDGTV come from the germline V gene (reference sequence).

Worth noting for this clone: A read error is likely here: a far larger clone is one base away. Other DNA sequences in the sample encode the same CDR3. CDR3 region: CATWDESDWIKTF. Here the CDR3 DNA reads TGTGCCACTTGGGACGAGAGTGATTGGATCAAGACGTTT. The J gene is TRGJP2, the V gene TRGV3. The CDR3 has 13 amino acids. CDR1 is VTNTFY and CDR2 is YDVSTARD in the germline V gene (reference sequence).

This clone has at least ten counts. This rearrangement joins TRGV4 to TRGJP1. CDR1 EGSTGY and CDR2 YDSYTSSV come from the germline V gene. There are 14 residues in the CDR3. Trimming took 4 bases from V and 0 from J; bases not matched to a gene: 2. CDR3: CATWEYTTGWFKIF. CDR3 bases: TGTGCCACCTGGGAATATACCACTGGTTGGTTCAAGATATTT.

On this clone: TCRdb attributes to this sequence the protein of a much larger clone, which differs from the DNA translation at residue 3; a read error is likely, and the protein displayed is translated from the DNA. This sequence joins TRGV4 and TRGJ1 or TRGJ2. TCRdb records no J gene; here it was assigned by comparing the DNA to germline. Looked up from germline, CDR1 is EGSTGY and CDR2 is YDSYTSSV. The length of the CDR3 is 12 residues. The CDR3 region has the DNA TGTGCCGCCTGGGAATATTATTATAAGAAACTCTTT. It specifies CAAWEYYYKKLF.

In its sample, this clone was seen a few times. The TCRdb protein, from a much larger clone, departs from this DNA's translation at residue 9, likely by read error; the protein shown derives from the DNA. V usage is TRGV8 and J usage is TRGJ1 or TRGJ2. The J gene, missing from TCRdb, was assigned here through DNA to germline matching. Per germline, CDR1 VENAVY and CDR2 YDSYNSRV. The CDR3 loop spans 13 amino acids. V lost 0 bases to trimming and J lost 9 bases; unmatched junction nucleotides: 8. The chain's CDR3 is CATWDRIKGKKLF. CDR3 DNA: TGTGCCACCTGGGATAGGATCAAAGGTAAGAAACTCTTT.